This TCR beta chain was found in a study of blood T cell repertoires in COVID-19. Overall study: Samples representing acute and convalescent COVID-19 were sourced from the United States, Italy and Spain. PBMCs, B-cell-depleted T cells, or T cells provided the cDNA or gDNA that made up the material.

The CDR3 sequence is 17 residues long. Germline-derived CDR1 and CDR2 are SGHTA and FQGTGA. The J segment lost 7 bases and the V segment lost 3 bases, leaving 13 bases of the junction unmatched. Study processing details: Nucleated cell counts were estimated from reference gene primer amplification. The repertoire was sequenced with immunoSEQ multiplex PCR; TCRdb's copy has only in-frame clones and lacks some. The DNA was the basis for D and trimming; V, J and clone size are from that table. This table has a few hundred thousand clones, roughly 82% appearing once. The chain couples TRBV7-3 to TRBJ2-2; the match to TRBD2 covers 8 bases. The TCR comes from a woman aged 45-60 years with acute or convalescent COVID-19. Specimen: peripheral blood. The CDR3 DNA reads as TGTGCCAGCAGCTTTACGCCGGGATTAGCGGGGTTCGGGGAGCTGTTTTTT. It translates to CASSFTPGLAGFGELFF. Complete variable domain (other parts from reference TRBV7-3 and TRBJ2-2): GAGVSQTPSNKVTEKGKYVELRCDPISGHTALYWYRQSLGQGPEFLIYFQGTGAADDSGLPNDRFFAVRPEGSVSTLKIQRTERGDSAVYLCASSFTPGLAGFGELFFGEGSRLTVL.